This T cell receptor (beta chain) was recovered during a study of regulatory T cells in long-lasting Graves disease. Findings and caveats of the study: The study found TRBV28, TRBJ1-2 and TRBJ2-5 favored in persistent disease. Between persistent patients, a few thousand public clonotypes were shared, exceeding the roughly 920 shared between new patients. Those with persistent Graves' had less TCR diversity than newly diagnosed patients.

CDR1 is GTSNPN and CDR2 is SVGIG in the germline V gene (reference sequence). V lost 3 bases and J lost 11, with 11 bases in between. The CDR3 covers 12 residues. With iRepertoire HTBI primers and Arm-PCR of CDR3 regions, TCR beta libraries were built. TCRdb ran MiXCR on the multiplex PCR reads and lists one entry per CDR3 protein. Of 450,000 or so distinct CDR3 sequences listed, approximately 23% are singletons. The time point: persistent/refractory GD, antithyroid drugs over 5 years with positive TRAb. RNA isolated from PBMCs was used to make the TCR library. On this clonotype: What it binds is not known.

V usage is TRBV30 and J usage is TRBJ1-6; perhaps TRBD1 as D (6 bases). This material consisted of peripheral blood mononuclear cells (PBMCs), taken when the disease was refractory, from a patient treated with antithyroid drugs. The clonotype originates from a female donor with Graves disease. This CDR3 is CAWRDSGAPLHF. In DNA form, the CDR3 reads TGTGCCTGGAGGGACAGTGGCGCACCCCTCCACTTT.